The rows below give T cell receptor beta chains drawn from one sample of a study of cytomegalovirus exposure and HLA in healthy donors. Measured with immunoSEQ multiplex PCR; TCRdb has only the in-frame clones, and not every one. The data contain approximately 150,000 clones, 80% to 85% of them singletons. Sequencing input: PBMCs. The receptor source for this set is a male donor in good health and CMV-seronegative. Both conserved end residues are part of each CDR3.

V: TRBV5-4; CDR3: CASSLAPGTGKRNTIYF
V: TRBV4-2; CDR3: CASSQGLAGRSGYTF
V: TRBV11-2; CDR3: CASSLGLTSISDEQFF
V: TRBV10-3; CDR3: CAIGRDRGSGNSPLHF
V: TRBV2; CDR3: CASSEATGRRETQYF
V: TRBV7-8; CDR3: CASGTFDRSSYNSPLHF
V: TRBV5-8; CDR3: CASSWGGLGSTDTQYF
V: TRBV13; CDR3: CASSLGRAAGTQYF
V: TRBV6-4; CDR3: CASSESLGLPSHGYTF
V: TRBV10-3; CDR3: CAIRGDRVGTDTQYF
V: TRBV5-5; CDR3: CASSLPGGYTF
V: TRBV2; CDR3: CASRDPGTGSSYEQYF
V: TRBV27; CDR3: CASNTGTGGSEQYF
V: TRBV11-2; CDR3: CASRRIGTSQETQYF
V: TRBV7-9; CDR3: CASSRDGGRVWEKLFF
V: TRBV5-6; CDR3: CASSFGGGTDTQYF
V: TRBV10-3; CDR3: CAISREQGWTEAFF
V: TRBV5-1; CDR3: CASTLFTAGGNTEAFF
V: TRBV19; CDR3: CASSVQGAGNEQFF
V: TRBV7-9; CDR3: CASSLWPTNEKLFF
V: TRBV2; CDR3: CASSGPGQGSQPQHF
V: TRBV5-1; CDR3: CASSLEGQGQETQYF
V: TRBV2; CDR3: CASSEFVRDGGEAFF
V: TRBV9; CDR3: CASSTPSGTSTDTQYF
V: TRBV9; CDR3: CASSPFPTGNQPQHF
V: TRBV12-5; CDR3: CASAPGGSRIREQYF
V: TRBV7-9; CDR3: CASAAGGWLETQYF
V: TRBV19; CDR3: CASRRTGENSPLHF
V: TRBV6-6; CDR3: CASSYQGQGVSPLHF
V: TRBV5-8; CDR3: CASSLAWGVVGYTF
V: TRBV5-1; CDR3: CASGEASGGPETQYF
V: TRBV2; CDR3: CASSVRGATNEKLFF
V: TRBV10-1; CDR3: CASSESGQGMGEQYF
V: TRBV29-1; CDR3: CSVEKGGPSYEQYF
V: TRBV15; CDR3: CATSRDRTSGGTDTQYF
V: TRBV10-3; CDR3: CAISEDRDYGYTF
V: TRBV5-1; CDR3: CASSLAAGDYGYTF
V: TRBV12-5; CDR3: CASGFGGENEQFF
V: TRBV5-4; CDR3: CASSLSGTSPLHF
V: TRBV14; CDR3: CASSQDYWTQGVYGYTF
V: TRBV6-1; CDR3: CASKRPGGGNEAFF
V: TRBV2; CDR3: CASSVETGGEKLFF
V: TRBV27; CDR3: CASSLSGRNEQFF
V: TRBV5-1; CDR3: CASSFATSLSYEQYF
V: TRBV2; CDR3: CASSAGTGGGTEAFF
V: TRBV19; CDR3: CASSRDRVFSKAGGELFF
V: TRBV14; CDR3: CASSQGTRMNTEAFF
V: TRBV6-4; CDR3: CASSARRPGQASSGANVLTF